These 15 T cell receptor beta chains originate from one sample sequenced in a study of OX40 agonist ivuxolimab in advanced cancers. Clones were read by immunoSEQ multiplex PCR, and TCRdb kept only the in-frame ones, dropping some. This table has 55,000 to 90,000 clones, 86% appearing once. The specimen comprised CD4+ or CD8+ T cells sorted from blood, sampled in a trial of the OX40 agonist ivuxolimab. Every receptor here comes from an adult with an advanced solid tumor such as melanoma, head and neck, liver or kidney cancer.

The chain links TRBV2 to TRBJ2-5; D is unclear. Germline V gene lookup returns CDR1 SNHLY and CDR2 FYNNEI. V dropped 6 bases and J dropped 4 bases, with 12 bases sitting between them. The CDR3 contains 13 residues. This CDR3 reads CASSVRTGETQYF. For the CDR3, the DNA is TGTGCCAGCAGCGTCCGGACGGGAGAGACCCAGTACTTC.

V and J are TRBV28 and TRBJ1-6; perhaps TRBD1 as D (6 bases). This CDR3 has 15 amino acids. The germline V and J ends were trimmed by 5 bases and 13 bases, with 21 bases remaining between them. Germline V lookup: CDR1 MDHEN, CDR2 SYDVKM. The CDR3 DNA reads TGTGCCAGCAGTGGCTCCGGGACAAAATTCAGTCCCCTCCACTTT. The encoded protein is CASSGSGTKFSPLHF.

This chain joins TRBV5-1 and TRBJ1-4, with TRBD1 as a possible D gene (5 bases). The CDR3 sequence is 14 residues long. With 4 bases removed from V and 3 bases from J, the gap between germline ends came to 10 bases. CDR1 is SGHRS and CDR2 is YFSETQ in the germline V gene. CDR3 nucleotides: TGCGCCAGCAGCCGGACACGGGCTAATGAAAAACTGTTTTTT. Translation: CASSRTRANEKLFF.

The CDR3 DNA is TGCGCCAGCAGTGAAGGGTCCGGAAACTATGGCTACACCTTC. As protein: CASSEGSGNYGYTF. The gene calls are TRBV10-1 and TRBJ1-2; D gene uncertain. The germline gives CDR1 WNHNN, CDR2 SYGVQD (reference sequence). Trimming shortened V by 3 bases and J by 2 bases, and 10 bases separated the two germline ends. The CDR3 extends over 14 amino acids.

The chain joins TRBV19 to TRBJ1-2; D remains unclear. CDR1 is LNHDA and CDR2 is SQIVND in the germline V gene (reference sequence). Trimming removed 1 base at V and 4 bases at J, with 10 bases between. The CDR3 covers 14 residues. CDR3 coding DNA: TGTGCCAGTAGTATAGTGGCGGCTATCTATGGCTACACCTTC. It translates to CASSIVAAIYGYTF.

This clone was seen just once. One end of the junction varies from germline; a read error may be responsible. Distinct nucleotide sequences in the sample also encode this CDR3. This chain uses TRBV28 with TRBJ2-5, with 8 bases aligning to TRBD1. The CDR3 consists of 15 residues. Germline CDR1 is MDHEN and CDR2 is SYDVKM. CDR3 nucleotides: TGTGCCAGCAGTTTATTAGGACAGGGATCAGAGACTCAGTACTTC. Protein: CASSLLGQGSETQYF.

V gene TRBV5-1 combines with J gene TRBJ2-3; TRBD1 matches at 8 bases. This CDR3 has 16 amino acids. V lost 4 bases, J lost 3 bases, and 10 bases stayed unmatched. Germline lookup yields CDR1 SGHRS and CDR2 YFSETQ. The CDR3 loop reads CASSRIVGDRTDTQYF. The CDR3 DNA follows: TGCGCCAGCAGCCGCATCGTGGGGGACAGGACAGATACGCAGTATTTT.

This clone was observed a handful of times. The chain joins TRBV7-2 to TRBJ1-5, with D uncertain. V dropped 5 bases and J dropped 8 bases, with 13 bases sitting between them. The CDR3 is 13 residues long. Germline CDR1 is SGHTA and CDR2 is FQGNSA. CDR3 protein: CASSPGWAEPQHF. For the CDR3, the DNA is TGTGCCAGCAGCCCTGGCTGGGCAGAGCCCCAGCATTTT.

CDR3 nucleotides: TGTGCCAGCAGTGGGGGGTTCGACGAGCAGTACTTC. As protein: CASSGGFDEQYF. The gene calls are TRBV28 and TRBJ2-7; TRBD2 might be the D (6 bases). Trimming took off 5 bases at V and 5 bases at J, with 10 bases between the two ends. The CDR3 spans 12 residues. Per the germline V gene, CDR1 is MDHEN and CDR2 is SYDVKM.

This chain joins TRBV6-5 and TRBJ2-3; no reliable D call. CDR1 and CDR2 (germline): MNHEY, SVGAGI. V was cut by 0 bases and J by 6 bases, with 16 bases left in between. This CDR3 has 16 residues. As DNA, the CDR3 is TGTGCCAGCAGTTACTCGAAAGGGTCGGTAGGGGATACGCAGTATTTT. The encoded protein is CASSYSKGSVGDTQYF.

This rearrangement joins TRBV18 to TRBJ1-4, with TRBD1 identical over 8 bases. Per the germline V gene, CDR1 is KGHSH and CDR2 is LQKENI. Trimming took 6 bases from V and 7 from J; bases not matched to a gene: 7. CDR3 length: 14 amino acids. For the CDR3, the DNA is TGTGCCAGCTCGCTACAGGGGGTGGCTGAAAAACTGTTTTTT. Its translation: CASSLQGVAEKLFF. The full variable domain, its missing parts supplied by reference TRBV18 and TRBJ1-4, is NAGVMQNPRHLVRRRGQEARLRCSPMKGHSHVYWYRQLPEEGLKFMVYLQKENIIDESGMPKERFSAEFPKEGPSILRIQQVVRGDSAAYFCASSLQGVAEKLFFGSGTQLSVL.

The chain links TRBV2 to TRBJ1-6; possibly TRBD1 for D (5 bases). V lost 5 bases to trimming and J lost 10 bases, with 12 bases between them. The CDR3 runs to 13 residues. Germline CDR1 reads SNHLY; CDR2 reads FYNNEI. CDR3 DNA: TGTGCCAGCAGTCCGGGACCGGGATCACCCCTCCACTTT. It encodes CASSPGPGSPLHF.

This chain joins TRBV18 and TRBJ2-7, with a weak D call TRBD1 (6 bases). Germline CDR1 reads KGHSH; CDR2 reads LQKENI. The V gene lost 2 bases and the J gene lost 6 bases, with 14 bases spanning the gap. The CDR3 spans 14 residues. CDR3 region: CASSPTGLRSEQYF. Here the CDR3 DNA reads TGTGCCAGCTCACCAACAGGGTTGCGGAGCGAGCAGTACTTC.

This clone has just one count. The chain carries TRBV29-1 and TRBJ1-5; 9 nucleotides line up with TRBD1. CDR1 is SQVTM and CDR2 is ANQGSEA in the germline V gene. This CDR3 is 14 amino acids long. After removal of 3 bases from V and 6 bases from J, the junction contained 6 bases not matched to a gene. CDR3 loop: CSVEVQGAGQPQHF. In DNA form, the CDR3 reads TGCAGCGTTGAGGTACAGGGGGCAGGTCAGCCCCAGCATTTT.

CDR3 residues: CASSPGLGAETQYF. The CDR3 region has the DNA TGTGCCAGCAGCCCGGGTCTCGGTGCAGAGACCCAGTACTTC. The chain joins TRBV28 to TRBJ2-5; D gene unclear. CDR1 is MDHEN, CDR2 SYDVKM, per germline. Trimming took off 6 bases at V and 4 bases at J, with 15 bases between the two ends. The CDR3 is 14 amino acids.